This T cell receptor (beta chain) stems from a study of cytotoxic CD8 clonotypes in ibrutinib-treated CLL. Study details: Within the patient group, 11 were relapsed/refractory and roughly 14 treatment-naive, and 17 were IGHV unmutated.

The assay was immunoSEQ multiplex PCR, and TCRdb's table has in-frame clones only and misses some. The repertoire holds around 330,000 clones, with 67% as singletons. Trimming took 3 bases from V and 5 from J, leaving 16 bases between them. This CDR3 contains 15 residues. The germline V gene encodes CDR1 KGHSH and CDR2 LQKENI. The clonotype originates from a human donor with chronic lymphocytic leukemia. This sequence joins TRBV18 and TRBJ2-5; tentative D call: TRBD1 (6 bases). The sample consisted of PBMCs, taken after 36 months of ibrutinib treatment. CDR3 bases: TGTGCCAGCTCACCGGTCCTACAGGGCCGGGAGACCCAGTACTTC. Its translation: CASSPVLQGRETQYF.